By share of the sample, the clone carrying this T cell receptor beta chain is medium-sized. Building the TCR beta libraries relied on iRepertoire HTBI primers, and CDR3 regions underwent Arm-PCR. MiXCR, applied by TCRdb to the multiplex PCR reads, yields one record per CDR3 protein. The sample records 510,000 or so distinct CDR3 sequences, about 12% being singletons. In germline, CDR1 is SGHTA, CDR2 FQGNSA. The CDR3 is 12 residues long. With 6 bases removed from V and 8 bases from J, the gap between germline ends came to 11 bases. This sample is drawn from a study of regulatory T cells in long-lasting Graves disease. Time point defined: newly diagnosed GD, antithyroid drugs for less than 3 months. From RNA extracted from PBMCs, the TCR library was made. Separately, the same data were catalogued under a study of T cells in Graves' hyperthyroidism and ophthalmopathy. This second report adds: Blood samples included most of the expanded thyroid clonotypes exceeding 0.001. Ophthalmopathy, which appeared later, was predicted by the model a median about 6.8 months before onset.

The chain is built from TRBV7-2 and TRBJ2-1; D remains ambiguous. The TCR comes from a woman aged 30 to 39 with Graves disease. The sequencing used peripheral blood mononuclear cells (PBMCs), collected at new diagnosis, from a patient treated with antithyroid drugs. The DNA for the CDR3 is TGTGCCAGCAGTTCCTACCTGGATGAGCAGTTCTTC. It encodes CASSSYLDEQFF. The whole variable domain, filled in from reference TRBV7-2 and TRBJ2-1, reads GAGVSQSPSNKVTEKGKDVELRCDPISGHTALYWYRQSLGQGLEFLIYFQGNSAPDKSGLPSDRFSAERTGGSVSTLTIQRTQQEDSAVYLCASSSYLDEQFFGPGTRLTVL.